These 14 T cell receptor beta chains came from one sample sequenced in a study of T cells in Graves' hyperthyroidism and ophthalmopathy. The investigators amplified TCR beta CDR3 regions from RNA transcripts. A first-round RT-PCR of the TCR CDR3 used the HTBI primer set. TCRdb fed the multiplex PCR reads into MiXCR, producing one record per CDR3 protein. The sample carries 250,000 or so distinct CDR3 sequences, 14% to 15% recorded once. The sequencing sample was made of blood. These receptors originate from a woman between 40 and 50 years old with Graves' hyperthyroidism that later progressed to Graves' ophthalmopathy.

This clonotype was seen only a few times. The rearrangement uses TRBV15 and TRBJ2-1; D remains unclear. The CDR3 extends over 11 amino acids. CDR1 is LNHNV, CDR2 YYDKDF, per germline (reference sequence). The V gene lost 5 bases and the J gene lost 6 bases, with 5 bases spanning the gap. CDR3 amino acids: CATSLGNEQFF. DNA for the CDR3: TGTGCCACCAGCCTTGGCAATGAGCAGTTCTTC.

This clonotype was detected ten times or more. The rearrangement joins TRBV5-1 to TRBJ1-1; no reliable D call. The CDR3 has 14 residues. The ends were cut back, 0 bases at V and 5 bases at J, with 11 bases in the middle. Looked up from germline, CDR1 is SGHRS and CDR2 is YFSETQ. CDR3 DNA: TGCGCCAGCAGCTTGGGTTCAGGAGTAACTGAAGCTTTCTTT. Translated, it gives CASSLGSGVTEAFF.

V and J are TRBV5-1 and TRBJ2-3; possibly TRBD2 for D (6 bases). The germline V gene has CDR1 SGHRS and CDR2 YFSETQ. The germline V and J ends were trimmed by 7 bases and 6 bases, with 15 bases remaining between them. The CDR3 has 13 amino acids. CDR3 in amino acids: CASGDGTPDTQYF. The CDR3 DNA reads TGCGCCAGCGGCGACGGGACTCCGGATACGCAGTATTTT.

Of note for this clonotype: A much larger clone differs from this one at a single base, so this may be a read error. This sequence joins TRBV27 and TRBJ2-7; 10 bases line up with TRBD2. The CDR3 totals 15 residues. From germline, CDR1 is MNHEY and CDR2 SMNVEV (reference sequence). The V segment lost 4 bases and the J segment 5 bases; nucleotides outside the gene matches: 8. The CDR3 DNA sequence: TGTGCCAGCAGTTCCCGTCTAGCGGGAGCCGACGAGCAGTACTTC. This encodes CASSSRLAGADEQYF.

This clonotype occurred many times. The chain carries TRBV6-1 and TRBJ2-5; a weak D match, TRBD1 (5 bases). Germline assignment: CDR1 MNHNS and CDR2 SASEGT. The CDR3 is 16 amino acids. The ends were cut back, 0 bases at V and 7 bases at J, with 18 bases in the middle. The CDR3 reads CASSEAGSQALWTQYF. CDR3 bases: TGTGCCAGCAGTGAAGCGGGGTCACAGGCGCTATGGACCCAGTACTTC.

This clonotype has at least ten counts. V and J are TRBV6-2 or TRBV6-3 and TRBJ2-7; 9 bases match TRBD2. J gave up 7 bases and V 6 bases, and 13 bases lay outside the gene matches. CDR3 length: 15 residues. The germline gives CDR1 MNHEY, CDR2 SVGEGT. The chain's CDR3 is CASRPLLAGLGEQYF. The CDR3 coding sequence is TGTGCCAGCAGACCCCTCCTAGCGGGGCTAGGGGAGCAGTACTTC.

V is TRBV30 and J is TRBJ2-2; D possibly corresponds to TRBD1 (6 bases). Trimming pared 8 bases from V and 0 bases from J, leaving 16 bases between. Looked up from germline, CDR1 is GTSNPN and CDR2 is SVGIG (reference sequence). The CDR3 contains 15 residues. The CDR3 region is CAAGRGHANTGELFF. The CDR3 DNA reads as TGTGCCGCGGGCAGGGGTCACGCGAACACCGGGGAGCTGTTTTTT. Combining the CDR3 with reference TRBV30 and TRBJ2-2 gives the whole variable domain SQTIHQWPATLVQPVGSPLSLECTVEGTSNPNLYWYRQAAGRGLQLLFYSVGIGQISSEVPQNLSASRPQDRQFILSSKKLLLSDSGFYLCAAGRGHANTGELFFGEGSRLTVL.

The CDR3 region is CASRDRGGLSGNTIYF. Written as DNA, the CDR3 is TGTGCCAGCAGGGACCGTGGGGGTCTCTCTGGAAACACCATATATTTT. The chain combines TRBV7-9 with TRBJ1-3; maybe TRBD1 (5 bases). This CDR3 contains 16 residues. Germline lookup yields CDR1 SEHNR and CDR2 FQNEAQ (reference sequence). Trimming stripped 6 bases from V and 0 bases from J, with 15 bases between.

The genes are TRBV6-5 and TRBJ1-1; a weak D match, TRBD1 (5 bases). V was clipped by 4 bases and J by 5 bases, with 14 bases between them. The CDR3 length is 14 residues. The germline V gene has CDR1 MNHEY and CDR2 SVGAGI. The CDR3, as DNA: TGTGCCAGCAGTTTAGATCGCAAGGGGACTGAAGCTTTCTTT. It yields the protein CASSLDRKGTEAFF.

This clonotype was found many times. The V call is TRBV28, the J call TRBJ1-1; D possibly corresponds to TRBD1 (6 bases). Germline CDR1 is MDHEN and CDR2 is SYDVKM. CDR3 size: 17 residues. Trimming took off 3 bases at V and 6 bases at J, with 23 bases between the two ends. As DNA, the CDR3 is TGTGCCAGCAGTTTTGATTATATTGCAGGGGATTCATCTGAAGCTTTCTTT. This gives the protein CASSFDYIAGDSSEAFF.

The table lists this clonotype with many counts. The CDR3: CASSLAGPPPYEQYF. The CDR3 nucleotides are TGTGCCAGCAGCTTAGCAGGGCCTCCTCCCTACGAGCAGTACTTC. The chain recombines TRBV13 with TRBJ2-7, with D possibly being TRBD1 (5 bases). CDR3 length equals 15 residues. Looked up from germline, CDR1 is PRHDT and CDR2 is FYEKMQ (reference sequence). V was clipped by 1 base and J by 2 bases, with 12 bases between them.

This clonotype was counted ten times or more. The chain joins TRBV5-4 to TRBJ1-1; no clear D gene. The CDR3 totals 14 residues. The germline V and J ends were trimmed by 4 bases and 5 bases, with 15 bases remaining between them. CDR1 is SGHNT, CDR2 YYREEE, per germline (reference sequence). The CDR3 region has the DNA TGTGCCAGCAGCATAGATCCCTTAGGGACTGAAGCTTTCTTT. Protein product: CASSIDPLGTEAFF.

V usage is TRBV5-6 and J usage is TRBJ2-2; D unresolved. Germline lookup yields CDR1 SGHDT and CDR2 YYEEEE. The CDR3 has 14 amino acids. V was clipped by 2 bases and J by 5 bases, with 10 bases between them. The CDR3 region is CASSLVSLTGELFF. CDR3 nucleotides: TGTGCCAGCAGCTTAGTGTCTCTAACCGGGGAGCTGTTTTTT.

This clonotype was seen many times. This sequence joins TRBV5-1 and TRBJ2-7, with TRBD1 identical over 9 bases. The CDR3 has 14 amino acids. V lost 3 bases to trimming and J lost 6 bases; unmatched junction nucleotides: 7. CDR1 is SGHRS, CDR2 YFSETQ, per germline. CDR3 residues: CASSSLPGQGEQYF. The CDR3 nucleotides read TGCGCCAGCAGCTCCCTTCCGGGACAGGGCGAGCAGTACTTC. Full variable domain (outside the CDR3, taken from reference TRBV5-1 and TRBJ2-7): KAGVTQTPRYLIKTRGQQVTLSCSPISGHRSVSWYQQTPGQGLQFLFEYFSETQRNKGNFPGRFSGRQFSNSRSEMNVSTLELGDSALYLCASSSLPGQGEQYFGPGTRLTVT.